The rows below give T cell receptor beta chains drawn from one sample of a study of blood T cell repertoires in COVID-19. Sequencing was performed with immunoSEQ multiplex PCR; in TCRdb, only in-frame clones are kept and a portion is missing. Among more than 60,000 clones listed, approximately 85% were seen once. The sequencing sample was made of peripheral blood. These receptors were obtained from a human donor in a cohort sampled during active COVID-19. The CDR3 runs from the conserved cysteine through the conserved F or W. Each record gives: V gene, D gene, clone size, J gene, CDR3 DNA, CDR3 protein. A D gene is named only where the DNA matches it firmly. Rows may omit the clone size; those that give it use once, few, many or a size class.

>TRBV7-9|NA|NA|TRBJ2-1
TGTGCCAGCCGACTTTATGGAGGGGTAGCGGTCTACAATGAGCAGTTCTTC
CASRLYGGVAVYNEQFF
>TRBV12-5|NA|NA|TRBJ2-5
TGTGCTAGTGGTTTGGCCCCGGGGAACCAAGAGACCCAGTACTTC
CASGLAPGNQETQYF
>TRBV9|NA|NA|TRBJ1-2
TGTGCCAGCAGCGTAGAATCACAGGTCTATGGCTACACCTTC
CASSVESQVYGYTF
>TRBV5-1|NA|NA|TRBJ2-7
TGCGCCAGCAGGGGCGCCTACGAGCAGTACTTC
CASRGAYEQYF
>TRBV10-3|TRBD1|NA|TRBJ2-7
TGTGCCATCAGTCAGGGGGTCCGGGAGCAGTACTTC
CAISQGVREQYF
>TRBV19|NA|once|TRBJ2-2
TGTGCCAGTAGTATAGATGCCGAGGGCACCGGGGAGCTGTTTTTT
CASSIDAEGTGELFF
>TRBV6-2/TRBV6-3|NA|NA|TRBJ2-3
TGTGCCAGCAGTATTAGACAGTTCACAGATACGCAGTATTTT
CASSIRQFTDTQYF
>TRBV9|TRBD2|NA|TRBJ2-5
TGTGCCAGCAGCCCGGGACTAGCGGGGGGGCCTGGAGAGACCCAGTACTTC
CASSPGLAGGPGETQYF
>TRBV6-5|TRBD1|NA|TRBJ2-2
TGTGCCAGCAGCTTAACAGGGGACACCGGGGAGCTGTTTTTT
CASSLTGDTGELFF
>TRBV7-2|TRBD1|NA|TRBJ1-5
TGTGCCAGCAGCTCCTTGGACAGGACCCAGCCCCAGCATTTT
CASSSLDRTQPQHF
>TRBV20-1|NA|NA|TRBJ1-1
TGCAGTGCTGGTCAGGGTCCTGGGGCTTTCTTT
CSAGQGPGAFF